Listed here are 26 T cell receptor beta chains from one sample, sequenced in a study of T-cell reconstitution after alpha-beta-depleted transplantation in children. For TCRbeta, the library was prepared with unique molecular identifiers. TCRdb re-analysed the PCR reads in MiXCR, keeping a single row per CDR3 protein. The table records hundreds of thousands of distinct CDR3 sequences, 13% of them present only once. The source material was PBMCs, mostly from graft donor cells, sampled 360 days after TCRalphabeta/CD19-depleted stem cell transplant. Receptor source: a male patient younger than 18 who had a stem cell transplant for acute myeloid leukemia, so the T cells may come from the graft donor.

This clonotype was detected only a few times. The J gene is TRBJ2-7, the V gene TRBV4-2; 8 nucleotides match TRBD2. CDR1 is LGHNA, CDR2 YNFKEQ, per germline. J was trimmed by 1 base and V by 3 bases; bases with no gene match: 2. The CDR3 totals 14 residues. CDR3 amino acids: CASSQIAGSYEQYF. The CDR3 DNA sequence: TGTGCCAGCAGCCAGATAGCGGGGTCCTACGAGCAGTACTTC.

The chain recombines TRBV20-1 with TRBJ2-7, with D perhaps TRBD2 (5 bases). CDR3 length equals 15 residues. V lost 3 bases and J 2 bases, leaving 17 bases between the germline ends. Germline CDR1 DFQATT, CDR2 SNEGSKA (reference sequence). DNA of the CDR3: TGCAGTGCTAGCCCCTTGGTTATGCGGGCCTACGAGCAGTACTTC. The encoded protein is CSASPLVMRAYEQYF.

The chain uses TRBV20-1 and TRBJ1-1, with 9 bases lining up with TRBD1. With 3 bases clipped from V and 0 bases from J, the junction kept 8 bases outside the gene matches. CDR1 is DFQATT and CDR2 is SNEGSKA in the germline V gene (reference sequence). This CDR3 comprises 16 residues. The CDR3 reads CSASGRDRAMNTEAFF. The CDR3 DNA reads as TGCAGTGCTAGTGGCCGGGACAGGGCCATGAACACTGAAGCTTTCTTT.

The V gene is TRBV15, the J gene TRBJ2-5, with 10 bases lining up with TRBD2. This CDR3 contains 17 residues. V shed 3 bases and J 3 bases; nucleotides not matched to a gene: 10. The germline gives CDR1 LNHNV, CDR2 YYDKDF (reference sequence). As DNA, the CDR3 is TGTGCCACCAGCAGGGGGAGGACTAGCGGATGGAAAGAGACCCAGTACTTC. This translates into CATSRGRTSGWKETQYF.

The V and J genes are TRBV6-5 and TRBJ2-3, with D perhaps TRBD1 or TRBD2 (5 bases each). Germline assignment: CDR1 MNHEY and CDR2 SVGAGI. Trimming removed 0 bases at V and 2 bases at J, with 12 bases between. CDR3 length: 16 amino acids. The CDR3 nucleotides read TGTGCCAGCAGTTACTCCGGGACCCCGGCCACAGATACGCAGTATTTT. This sequence encodes CASSYSGTPATDTQYF.

V gene TRBV20-1 combines with J gene TRBJ2-7; D uncertain. The CDR3 extends over 15 amino acids. The germline V gene has CDR1 DFQATT and CDR2 SNEGSKA (reference sequence). V shed 3 bases and J shed 1 base, with 16 bases lying between them. The CDR3 DNA sequence: TGCAGTGCTAGTCTCAGCCAGGTCCTTTCCTACGAGCAGTACTTC. This codes for CSASLSQVLSYEQYF.

The rearrangement uses TRBV6-2 or TRBV6-3 and TRBJ2-3, with TRBD2 matching 10 bases. The germline V gene encodes CDR1 MNHEY and CDR2 SVGEGT. The J segment lost 1 base and the V segment lost 5 bases, leaving 12 bases of the junction unmatched. The CDR3 has 18 amino acids. The CDR3 sequence: CASSGLPAGTSGTDTQYF. CDR3 bases: TGTGCCAGCAGTGGCCTCCCCGCCGGGACTAGCGGCACAGATACGCAGTATTTT.

The V gene is TRBV7-9, the J gene TRBJ2-5; D is uncertain. V dropped 1 base and J dropped 0 bases, with 9 bases sitting between them. CDR3 size: 15 residues. The V gene's germline CDR1 is SEHNR and CDR2 FQNEAQ (reference sequence). CDR3 sequence: CASSLVVGYQETQYF. The CDR3 DNA is TGTGCCAGCAGCTTAGTGGTCGGGTACCAAGAGACCCAGTACTTC.

This clonotype was detected ten times or more. V gene TRBV3-1 combines with J gene TRBJ1-1, with D unresolved. V was shortened by 4 bases and J by 5 bases, with 8 bases between the two germline ends. The CDR3 extends over 12 amino acids. CDR1 and CDR2 (germline): LGHDT, YNNKEL (reference sequence). In DNA form, the CDR3 reads TGTGCCAGCAGCCGTCATCCAACTGAAGCTTTCTTT. Its translation is CASSRHPTEAFF.

The table lists this clonotype with a few counts. The gene calls are TRBV20-1 and TRBJ2-3, with D tentatively TRBD1 (5 bases). V lost 3 bases and J lost 2, with 15 bases in between. CDR3 length: 15 amino acids. Germline V gives CDR1 DFQATT, CDR2 SNEGSKA (reference sequence). CDR3 nucleotides: TGCAGTGCTAGGTTGACAGCTCCTAACACAGATACGCAGTATTTT. As protein: CSARLTAPNTDTQYF.

The chain links TRBV4-3 to TRBJ2-1, with 15 bases matching TRBD2. This CDR3 is 16 amino acids long. V lost 4 bases and J lost 9; bases outside the gene matches: 7. Germline-derived CDR1 and CDR2 are LGHNA and YSLEER. CDR3 DNA: TGCGCCAGCAGCCGGCGTGGACTAGCGGGAGGGAGTGAGCAGTTCTTC. As protein: CASSRRGLAGGSEQFF.

The table lists this clonotype with a few counts. Here the CDR3 reads CASSRSPGLWYNEQFF. The CDR3 DNA reads TGTGCCAGCAGTCGGAGCCCGGGACTTTGGTACAATGAGCAGTTCTTC. This rearrangement joins TRBV12-3 or TRBV12-4 to TRBJ2-1; possible D gene TRBD2, 6 bases. V was pared by 5 bases and J by 4 bases, with 18 bases between. The CDR3 is 16 amino acids.

With regard to this clonotype: This clone may be a read error of a much larger clone one base away. The genes are TRBV12-3 or TRBV12-4 and TRBJ1-2; D is unresolved. The CDR3 length is 11 residues. V shed 1 base and J shed 4 bases, with 1 base lying between them. In DNA form, the CDR3 reads TGTGCCAGCAGTTTAGTCTATGGCTACACCTTC. The encoded protein is CASSLVYGYTF.

This clonotype was seen a handful of times. The chain carries TRBV28 and TRBJ2-3; no reliable D call. Germline values: CDR1 MDHEN, CDR2 SYDVKM. Trimming cost V 4 bases and J 5 bases, with 16 bases left between them. The CDR3 sequence is 15 residues long. CDR3 sequence reads: CASSSQDSRGDTQYF. The CDR3 nucleotides are TGTGCCAGCAGTTCCCAAGATAGTCGAGGAGATACGCAGTATTTT.

This clonotype showed up just a few times. The chain has TRBV18 and TRBJ2-1, with 11 bases lining up with TRBD2. Looked up from germline, CDR1 is KGHSH and CDR2 is LQKENI. The CDR3 is made up of 16 amino acids. Trimming cost V 1 base and J 6 bases; bases outside gene matches: 5. CDR3 in DNA: TGTGCCAGCTCACCACTAGCGGGAGGGCCCGGCAATGAGCAGTTCTTC. It specifies CASSPLAGGPGNEQFF.

This clonotype has at least ten counts. This chain joins TRBV5-1 and TRBJ2-1; possible D gene TRBD2, 5 bases. Germline-derived CDR1 and CDR2 are SGHRS and YFSETQ. The CDR3 consists of 16 residues. Trimming removed 5 bases from V and 0 bases from J, with 15 bases in between. CDR3 nucleotide sequence: TGCGCCAGCAGGACGACTGGTGGGAGCTCCTACAATGAGCAGTTCTTC. Its protein product is CASRTTGGSSYNEQFF. The full variable domain, in which reference TRBV5-1 and TRBJ2-1 provide the parts outside the CDR3, is KAGVTQTPRYLIKTRGQQVTLSCSPISGHRSVSWYQQTPGQGLQFLFEYFSETQRNKGNFPGRFSGRQFSNSRSEMNVSTLELGDSALYLCASRTTGGSSYNEQFFGPGTRLTVL.

This chain uses TRBV14 with TRBJ2-3; the D gene could be TRBD1 or TRBD2 (5 bases each). Germline loops: CDR1 SGHDN, CDR2 FVKESK. The CDR3 has 13 residues. Trimming left V 7 bases short and J 2 bases short, with 10 bases between. The CDR3 DNA follows: TGTGCCAGCACCCGGGACCTCACAGATACGCAGTATTTT. Translating it yields CASTRDLTDTQYF.

This chain uses TRBV24-1 with TRBJ2-2; D is uncertain. The V gene's germline CDR1 is KGHDR and CDR2 SFDVKD. CDR3 length equals 13 residues. V lost 7 bases, J lost 6 bases, and 11 bases lay in between. The DNA for the CDR3 is TGTGCCACCAGCCTTAAAGGAGCCGGGGAGCTGTTTTTT. Translating it yields CATSLKGAGELFF.

In this sample, this clonotype turned up a few times. The V call is TRBV6-5, the J call TRBJ2-7; the match to TRBD2 covers 8 bases. Germline V gene data show CDR1 as MNHEY and CDR2 as SVGAGI. There are 16 residues in the CDR3. V shed 0 bases and J 0 bases; nucleotides not matched to a gene: 4. Written as DNA, the CDR3 is TGTGCCAGCAGTTACTCGGGGACTAGAGTCTCCTACGAGCAGTACTTC. It codes for CASSYSGTRVSYEQYF.

In the case of this clonotype: A read error is possible here, since a much larger clone lies one base away. A read error is likely, as this CDR3 ends without the conserved phenylalanine or tryptophan. The chain is built from TRBV6-2 or TRBV6-3 and TRBJ2-1; 8 bases are shared with TRBD2. The CDR3 runs 15 residues. The germline gives CDR1 MNHEY, CDR2 SVGEGT. The J segment lost 2 bases and the V segment lost 4 bases, leaving 4 bases of the junction unmatched. The CDR3 spells CASSSLAGPYNEQFY. CDR3 nucleotide sequence: TGTGCCAGCAGTTCCCTAGCGGGCCCCTACAATGAGCAGTTCTAC.

This clonotype was detected ten times or more. This chain connects TRBV5-1 to TRBJ2-7, with a weak D call TRBD2 (6 bases). CDR1 is SGHRS and CDR2 is YFSETQ in the germline V gene. V was trimmed by 1 base and J by 5 bases, leaving 16 bases between them. The CDR3 extends over 15 amino acids. The CDR3: CASSLYAGSGDEQYF. The CDR3 coding sequence is TGCGCCAGCAGCTTGTATGCCGGGAGTGGCGACGAGCAGTACTTC.

The chain links TRBV6-2 or TRBV6-3 to TRBJ2-5; 9 nucleotides line up with TRBD1. Germline trimming cut 0 bases from V and 1 base from J; bases unmatched to any gene: 3. The CDR3 has 16 residues. Germline lookup yields CDR1 MNHEY and CDR2 SVGEGT. CDR3 region: CASSYSGTGPQETQYF. CDR3 sequence (DNA): TGTGCCAGCAGTTACTCAGGGACAGGGCCCCAAGAGACCCAGTACTTC.

The table lists this clonotype with many counts. The chain is built from TRBV12-3 or TRBV12-4 and TRBJ2-1; no clear D. V was shortened by 11 bases and J by 4 bases, with 9 bases between the two germline ends. The CDR3 runs 11 residues. The CDR3 DNA reads TGTGCCTCCAGGCTGTACAATGAGCAGTTCTTC. Amino acid sequence: CASRLYNEQFF.

The chain recombines TRBV29-1 with TRBJ2-3; 8 bases are a match to TRBD2. The CDR3 extends over 14 amino acids. Looked up from germline, CDR1 is SQVTM and CDR2 is ANQGSEA. The trim removed 4 bases at V and 3 bases at J, leaving 6 bases unmatched. The CDR3 region is CSVAAGGGTDTQYF. The CDR3 bases are TGCAGCGTTGCGGCGGGAGGTGGGACAGATACGCAGTATTTT.

The chain carries TRBV5-1 and TRBJ2-1; no firm D call. The V end was cut by 3 bases, the J end by 3 bases, with 19 bases between. CDR3 size: 17 residues. In germline, CDR1 is SGHRS, CDR2 YFSETQ. CDR3 bases: TGCGCCAGCAGCTGGGGATTCGGAGAACCAAGCTACAATGAGCAGTTCTTC. Encoded protein: CASSWGFGEPSYNEQFF.

This clonotype was recorded a few times. This chain connects TRBV7-9 to TRBJ1-1; D gene unclear. The CDR3 covers 15 residues. Germline V lookup: CDR1 SEHNR, CDR2 FQNEAQ (reference sequence). Trimming shortened V by 4 bases and J by 0 bases, and 12 bases separated the two germline ends. CDR3 in DNA: TGTGCCAGCAGCTCGGGAGGGAGCATGAACACTGAAGCTTTCTTT. This sequence encodes CASSSGGSMNTEAFF.